The 16 T cell receptor beta chains below all came from one sample that was sequenced in a study of cytomegalovirus exposure and HLA in healthy donors. PCR used 60 Vbeta primers and 13 Jbeta primers. Profiling relied on immunoSEQ multiplex PCR, and the TCRdb table lists in-frame clones only, not all of them. The sample carries 150,000 to 200,000 clones, 80% to 85% recorded once. Sequences were obtained from PBMCs. Receptors were obtained from a man aged 50-59 years in good health and CMV-seropositive.

The chain recombines TRBV11-3 with TRBJ2-1, with TRBD1 matching 7 bases. CDR3 length equals 17 residues. Germline V gene data show CDR1 as SGHNT and CDR2 as YENEEA. The junction had 10 bases not matched to a gene; V was cut back by 5 bases and J by 0 bases. The CDR3 DNA sequence: TGTGCCAGCAGCCCGTGGGACAGTTCTTTCTCCTACAATGAGCAGTTCTTC. This codes for CASSPWDSSFSYNEQFF. The variable domain in full, completed from reference TRBV11-3 and TRBJ2-1, reads EAGVVQSPRYKIIEKKQPVAFWCNPISGHNTLYWYLQNLGQGPELLIRYENEEAVDDSQLPKDRFSAERLKGVDSTLKIQPAELGDSAVYLCASSPWDSSFSYNEQFFGPGTRLTVL.

This clone was seen only a few times. V gene TRBV19 combines with J gene TRBJ1-5; D is undetermined. The CDR3 length is 14 residues. The V gene's germline CDR1 is LNHDA and CDR2 SQIVND (reference sequence). V was pared by 5 bases and J by 6 bases, with 14 bases between. The CDR3 coding sequence is TGTGCCAGTAGTTCTCGGGTGGTTATTCAGCCCCAGCATTTT. Translating gives CASSSRVVIQPQHF.

V is TRBV18 and J is TRBJ1-5; D is ambiguous. V was pared by 4 bases and J by 3 bases, with 10 bases between. The CDR3 length is 14 residues. Looked up from germline, CDR1 is KGHSH and CDR2 is LQKENI. The CDR3 spells CASSRGQVNQPQHF. CDR3 nucleotides: TGTGCCAGCTCACGTGGGCAAGTCAATCAGCCCCAGCATTTT.

The chain carries TRBV27 and TRBJ2-1; 9 nucleotides match TRBD1. CDR3 length: 16 amino acids. Germline CDR1 MNHEY, CDR2 SMNVEV (reference sequence). V dropped 6 bases and J dropped 6; count of bases not matched to a gene: 12. CDR3 in DNA: TGTGCCAGCAGCAGAATCGGGACAGGGCTTCCCAATGAGCAGTTCTTC. Protein: CASSRIGTGLPNEQFF.

This clone has just one count. The chain combines TRBV14 with TRBJ1-5; perhaps TRBD1 as D (6 bases). The CDR3 contains 19 residues. Germline V lookup: CDR1 SGHDN, CDR2 FVKESK. Trimming removed 2 bases from V and 1 base from J, with 21 bases in between. The CDR3 nucleotides read TGTGCCAGCAGCCAACCCCCCCGGGACACAACTAACAGCAATCAGCCCCAGCATTTT. Amino acid sequence: CASSQPPRDTTNSNQPQHF.

A few counts support this clone. The chain joins TRBV7-9 to TRBJ2-3; D may be TRBD2 (6 bases). Germline V lookup: CDR1 SEHNR, CDR2 FQNEAQ (reference sequence). The V and J ends lost 3 bases and 5 bases respectively, with 6 bases between them. The CDR3 loop spans 12 amino acids. CDR3 residues: CASSFGGDTQYF. CDR3 DNA sequence: TGTGCCAGCAGCTTCGGGGGAGATACGCAGTATTTT.

V and J are TRBV2 and TRBJ1-1; TRBD1 matches at 8 bases. Germline CDR1 SNHLY, CDR2 FYNNEI. V lost 6 bases, J lost 1 base, and 10 bases stayed unmatched. CDR3 length: 16 residues. CDR3 in amino acids: CASRGGRGLSNTEAFF. The CDR3 bases are TGTGCCAGCAGGGGGGGCAGGGGGCTCTCGAACACTGAAGCTTTCTTT.

This clone was recorded once. The genes are TRBV5-5 and TRBJ1-6, with D tentatively TRBD1 (6 bases). Germline V lookup: CDR1 SGHKS, CDR2 YYEKEE (reference sequence). Trimming shortened V by 2 bases and J by 9 bases, and 15 bases separated the two germline ends. CDR3 length: 15 residues. The CDR3 here is CASSFSGIRGSPLHF. DNA of the CDR3: TGTGCCAGCAGCTTCTCTGGGATCAGGGGTTCACCCCTCCACTTT.

The J gene is TRBJ1-5, the V gene TRBV2, with TRBD1 matching 9 bases. The CDR3 is 13 amino acids. The ends lost 11 bases at V and 4 bases at J; junction bases unmatched: 6. Germline CDR1 SNHLY, CDR2 FYNNEI. The CDR3 DNA follows: TGTGCCGTCCGGGGACAGGGAAATCAGCCCCAGCATTTT. It is translated as CAVRGQGNQPQHF.

The chain combines TRBV7-2 with TRBJ2-2; weak D call: TRBD1 (5 bases). Germline V lookup: CDR1 SGHTA, CDR2 FQGNSA. The CDR3 contains 13 residues. The germline V and J ends were trimmed by 5 bases and 4 bases, with 8 bases remaining between them. CDR3 DNA: TGTGCCAGCAGCGATCAGGGCACCGGGGAGCTGTTTTTT. Amino acids: CASSDQGTGELFF.

The rearrangement joins TRBV28 to TRBJ2-5, with 13 bases fitting TRBD2. The CDR3 is 17 residues long. Per germline, CDR1 MDHEN and CDR2 SYDVKM. V was clipped by 6 bases and J by 4 bases; unmatched bases: 11. DNA for the CDR3: TGTGCCAGCAGCACCTGGACTAGCGGGGGCTCTGGAGAGACCCAGTACTTC. It is translated as CASSTWTSGGSGETQYF.

This clone was counted a single time. V gene TRBV7-2 combines with J gene TRBJ2-7; 8 bases map to TRBD1. The V and J ends lost 4 bases and 5 bases, in that order; junction bases with no gene match: 13. This CDR3 has 16 residues. Germline V gene lookup returns CDR1 SGHTA and CDR2 FQGNSA. In DNA form, the CDR3 reads TGTGCCAGCAGCTCTCATGGGACAGGTTCCACCGACGAGCAGTACTTC. Its translation is CASSSHGTGSTDEQYF.

The gene calls are TRBV5-1 and TRBJ2-7, with TRBD1 identical over 8 bases. Germline loops: CDR1 SGHRS, CDR2 YFSETQ. This CDR3 has 14 amino acids. V gave up 7 bases and J gave up 3 bases; unmatched junction bases: 9. CDR3 protein: CASRPTGEVYEQYF. The CDR3 bases are TGCGCCAGCCGCCCGACAGGGGAAGTCTACGAGCAGTACTTC.

The chain joins TRBV7-8 to TRBJ1-2, with 10 nucleotides matching TRBD1. From germline, CDR1 is SGHVS and CDR2 FQNEAQ. J was trimmed by 7 bases and V by 5 bases; bases with no gene match: 7. The CDR3 has 14 amino acids. CDR3 bases: TGTGCCAGCAGCCCCGGGACAGGGGTCTCTGGCTACACCTTC. Its protein product is CASSPGTGVSGYTF.

The rearrangement links TRBV6-1 to TRBJ1-3; 7 bases are a match to TRBD1. Germline CDR1 and CDR2: MNHNS and SASEGT. The CDR3 loop spans 14 amino acids. The V segment lost 4 bases and the J segment 5 bases; nucleotides outside the gene matches: 5. The CDR3 loop reads CASSATGSRNTIYF. CDR3 in DNA: TGTGCCAGCAGTGCGACAGGGAGCAGAAACACCATATATTTT.

This clone was seen only once. V gene TRBV5-1 combines with J gene TRBJ1-6; 10 bases map to TRBD1. J lost 10 bases, V lost 4 bases, and 5 bases had no gene match. The CDR3 has 14 residues. Germline V CDR1 and CDR2: SGHRS, YFSETQ. The CDR3 spells CASSRTGGTSPLHF. As DNA, the CDR3 is TGCGCCAGCAGCCGGACAGGGGGAACATCACCCCTCCACTTT.